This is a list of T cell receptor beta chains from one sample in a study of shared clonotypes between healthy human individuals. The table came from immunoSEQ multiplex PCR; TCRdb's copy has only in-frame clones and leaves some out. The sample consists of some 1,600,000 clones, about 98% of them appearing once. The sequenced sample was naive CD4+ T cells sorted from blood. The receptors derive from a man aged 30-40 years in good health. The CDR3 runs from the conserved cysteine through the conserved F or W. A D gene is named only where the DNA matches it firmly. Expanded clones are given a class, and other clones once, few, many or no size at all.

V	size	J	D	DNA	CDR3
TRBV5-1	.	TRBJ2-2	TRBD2	TGCGCCAGCAGACCGGGGCCGGGACTACAAAACACCGGGGAGCTGTTTTTT	CASRPGPGLQNTGELFF
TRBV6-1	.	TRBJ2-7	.	TGTGCCAGCAGTACTTACCATGCTGGGGCCTACGAGCAGTACTTC	CASSTYHAGAYEQYF
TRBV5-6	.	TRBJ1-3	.	TGTGCCAGCAGCAAAACCGGGAGCCACTCTGGAAACACCATATATTTT	CASSKTGSHSGNTIYF
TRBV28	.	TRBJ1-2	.	TGTGCCGCCGTTGGGGGGGGAGGCGGAAACTATGGCTACACCTTC	CAAVGGGGGNYGYTF
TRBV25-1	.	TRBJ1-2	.	TGTGCCAGCAGTGAATGGGGAGGGTTAAATTTTAGGTATGGCTACACCTTC	CASSEWGGLNFRYGYTF
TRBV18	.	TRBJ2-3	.	TGTGCCAGCTCACTTGGGCCTTTAGGAGTCCGTGCGCAGTATTTT	CASSLGPLGVRAQYF
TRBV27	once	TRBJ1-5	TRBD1	TGTGCCAGCAGTGCCCAGGGGGCGAGCAATCAGCCCCAGCATTTT	CASSAQGASNQPQHF
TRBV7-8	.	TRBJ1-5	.	TGTGCCAGCAGCTTAAAAGGAGATCAGCCCCAGCATTTT	CASSLKGDQPQHF
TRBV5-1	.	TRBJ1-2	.	TGCGCCAGCAGCTTGGTCGTACAGGGCTATGGCTACACCTTC	CASSLVVQGYGYTF
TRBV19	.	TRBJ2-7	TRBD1	TGTGCCAGTAGTAGAGGACAGGGGGCGTCCTACGAGCAGTACTTC	CASSRGQGASYEQYF
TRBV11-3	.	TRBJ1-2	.	TGTGCCAGCAGCTTAGCGCTGCCGGGGAGCTACACCTTC	CASSLALPGSYTF
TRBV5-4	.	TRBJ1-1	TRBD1	TGTGCCAGCAGTCCGGCAGGACAGGGAAAAGCTTTCTTT	CASSPAGQGKAFF
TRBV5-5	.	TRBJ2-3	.	TGTGCCAGCAGCTCGACCTTCGATACGCAGTATTTT	CASSSTFDTQYF
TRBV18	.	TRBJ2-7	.	TGTGCCAGCTCACGAATGGACAGCCACGAGCAGTACTTC	CASSRMDSHEQYF
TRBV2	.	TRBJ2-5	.	TGTGCCAGCAGTGAACGGGCGGCAATGGAGACCCAGTACTTC	CASSERAAMETQYF
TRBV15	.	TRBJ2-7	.	TGTGCCACCAGCAGAGATCCCCCGCGGTCTAGTTCCGACGAGCAGTACTTC	CATSRDPPRSSSDEQYF
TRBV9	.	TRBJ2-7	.	TGTGCCAGCAGCCCGGGACTGGTCTCCTACGAGCAGTACTTC	CASSPGLVSYEQYF
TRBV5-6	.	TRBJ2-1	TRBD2	TGTGCCAGCAGCTTTCTGCTAGCGGGAGATGAGCAGTTCTTC	CASSFLLAGDEQFF
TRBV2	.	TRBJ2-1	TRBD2	TGTGCCAGCAGTGAGCGAGCGGGAGGGTACAATGAGCAGTTCTTC	CASSERAGGYNEQFF
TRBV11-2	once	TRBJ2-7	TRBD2	TGTGCCAGCAGCTTAGACGCCTATCCGGGAGGAACTCCCCTCTACGAGCAGTACTTC	CASSLDAYPGGTPLYEQYF
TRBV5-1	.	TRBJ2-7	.	TGCGCCAGCAGGCCGGACAGATCCTACGAGCAGTACTTC	CASRPDRSYEQYF
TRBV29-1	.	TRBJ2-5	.	TGCAGCGTTACCCTAGGGGTAGAGACCCAGTACTTC	CSVTLGVETQYF
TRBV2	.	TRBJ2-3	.	TGTGCCAGCAGTTCAGACCGCCGCACAGATACGCAGTATTTT	CASSSDRRTDTQYF
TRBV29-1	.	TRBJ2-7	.	TGCAGCGTAGGGACGACCTACGAGCAGTACTTC	CSVGTTYEQYF
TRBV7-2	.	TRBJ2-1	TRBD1	TGTGCCAGCAGTCGCACCGGGACAGGGGCTTACAATGAGCAGTTCTTC	CASSRTGTGAYNEQFF
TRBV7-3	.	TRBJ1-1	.	TGTGCCAGCAGCTTAGAGTGGAGTATCACTGAAGCTTTCTTT	CASSLEWSITEAFF
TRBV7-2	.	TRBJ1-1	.	TGTGCCAGCAGCTCAATCTTAGGGGCTCATGGTGAAGCTTTCTTT	CASSSILGAHGEAFF
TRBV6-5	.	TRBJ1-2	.	TGTGCCAGCAGGGGACATTTGGGTAACTATGGCTACACCTTC	CASRGHLGNYGYTF
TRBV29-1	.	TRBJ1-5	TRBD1	TGCAGCGTTCTAACAGGGGGATACAATCAGCCCCAGCATTTT	CSVLTGGYNQPQHF
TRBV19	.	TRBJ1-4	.	TGTGCCAGTAGTATGATGGGGGAAAAACTGTTTTTT	CASSMMGEKLFF
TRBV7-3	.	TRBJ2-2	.	TGTGCCAGCAGCTCAAATTGGAATACCGGGGAGCTGTTTTTT	CASSSNWNTGELFF
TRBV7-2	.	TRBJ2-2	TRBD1	TGTGCCAGCAGCTTAGTAGGGACAGGCAACACCGGGGAGCTGTTTTTT	CASSLVGTGNTGELFF
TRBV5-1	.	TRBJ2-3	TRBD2	TGCGCCAGCAGCCACACCCCAAGGACTAGCGGGAGAAGTACAGATACGCAGTATTTT	CASSHTPRTSGRSTDTQYF
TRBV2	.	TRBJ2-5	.	TGTGCCAGCAGTGCCATGCGGGCGGAGACCCAGTACTTC	CASSAMRAETQYF
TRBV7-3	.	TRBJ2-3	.	TGTGCCAGCAGCCACGCCACGGGTACGCAGTATTTT	CASSHATGTQYF
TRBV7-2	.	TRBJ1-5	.	TGTGCCAGCAGCAGACGGGGGCCCGGAGGGCCCCAGCATTTT	CASSRRGPGGPQHF
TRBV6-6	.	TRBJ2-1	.	TGTGCCAGCAGTTACTCCCTAGTCAATGAGCAGTTCTTC	CASSYSLVNEQFF
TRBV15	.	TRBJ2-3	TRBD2	TGTGCCACCAGCGCTCGCCGGGGACTAGGGACAGATACGCAGTATTTT	CATSARRGLGTDTQYF
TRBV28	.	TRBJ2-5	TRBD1	TGTGCCAGCAGCCCCTCGCTCGGACAGGGGATGGAGACCCAGTACTTC	CASSPSLGQGMETQYF
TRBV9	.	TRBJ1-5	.	TGTGCCAGCAGCGTAGATGCGGGGGCTAATCAGCCCCAGCATTTT	CASSVDAGANQPQHF
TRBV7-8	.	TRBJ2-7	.	TGTGCCAGCAGCTTAGTTCCCCCTTACGAGCAGTACTTC	CASSLVPPYEQYF
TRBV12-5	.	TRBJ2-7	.	TGTGCTAGTGGTTTAGGGACATCTCACTACGAGCAGTACTTC	CASGLGTSHYEQYF
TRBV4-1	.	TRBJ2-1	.	TGCGCCAGCAGCCTGTCGATAGCGGATAAGCAGTTCTTC	CASSLSIADKQFF
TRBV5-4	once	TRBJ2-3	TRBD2	TGTGCCAGCAGCTTTGGCGGGAGCCGCACAGATACGCAGTATTTT	CASSFGGSRTDTQYF
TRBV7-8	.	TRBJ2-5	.	TGTGCCAGCAGCTCGAATTCAGGGCAAGAGACCCAGTACTTC	CASSSNSGQETQYF
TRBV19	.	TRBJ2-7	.	TGTGCCAGTAGTATCGCCTCCGGGAACCGACGAAACTACGAGCAGTACTTC	CASSIASGNRRNYEQYF